The subject of this entry is one T cell receptor (beta chain). Only in-frame clones appear in the TCRdb table, and some are missing; sequencing was by immunoSEQ multiplex PCR. The repertoire holds some 170,000 clones, with about nine tenths as singletons. This sample was included in a study of blood T cell repertoires in COVID-19. Germline V gene data show CDR1 as KGHSH and CDR2 as LQKENI. This CDR3 is built from 15 residues. The V and J ends lost 1 base and 3 bases, in that order; junction bases with no gene match: 2. What was sequenced was peripheral blood. The origin of this receptor is a woman between 45 and 65 years old with acute or convalescent COVID-19. The chain is built from TRBV18 and TRBJ1-1; 10 nucleotides agree with TRBD1. The CDR3: CASSPLGTGDTEAFF. Written as DNA, the CDR3 is TGTGCCAGCTCACCACTTGGGACAGGGGACACTGAAGCTTTCTTT.